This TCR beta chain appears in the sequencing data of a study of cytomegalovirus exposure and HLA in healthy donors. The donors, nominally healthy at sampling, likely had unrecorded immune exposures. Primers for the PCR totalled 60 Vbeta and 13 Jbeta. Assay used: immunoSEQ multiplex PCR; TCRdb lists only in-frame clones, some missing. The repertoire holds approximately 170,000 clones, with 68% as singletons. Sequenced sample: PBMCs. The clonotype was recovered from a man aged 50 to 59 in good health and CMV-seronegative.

The CDR3 reads CASSLLGGEVGGYTF. The CDR3 DNA is TGTGCCAGCAGTCTCCTTGGGGGGGAAGTTGGTGGCTACACCTTC. The gene calls are TRBV27 and TRBJ1-2; the D gene is possibly TRBD1 (5 bases). Germline V gene sequence: CDR1 MNHEY, CDR2 SMNVEV (reference sequence). V gave up 5 bases and J gave up 7 bases, with 20 bases separating them. The CDR3 extends over 15 amino acids.